This TCR beta chain is from a study of cytomegalovirus exposure and HLA in healthy donors. This clone has a handful of counts. Its matching antigen is unknown. Trimming left V 4 bases short and J 1 base short, with 13 bases between. The CDR3 covers 15 residues. Germline V gene lookup returns CDR1 SNHLY and CDR2 FYNNEI. Study-wide results and limits: No immune exposure information besides CMV serostatus was available.

The PCR employed 60 Vbeta primers together with 13 Jbeta primers. Clones were read by immunoSEQ multiplex PCR, and TCRdb kept only the in-frame ones, dropping some. Seen here are around 180,000 clones, 70% to 80% observed once, and the top ten hold 1.6%. The sequencing input was PBMCs. The clonotype was recovered from a woman between 45 and 60 years old in good health and CMV-seronegative. This sequence joins TRBV2 and TRBJ1-1; D is unclear. The CDR3 spells CASSVGGRKNTEAFF. In nucleotides, the CDR3 is TGTGCCAGCAGTGTAGGAGGGAGGAAGAACACTGAAGCTTTCTTT.